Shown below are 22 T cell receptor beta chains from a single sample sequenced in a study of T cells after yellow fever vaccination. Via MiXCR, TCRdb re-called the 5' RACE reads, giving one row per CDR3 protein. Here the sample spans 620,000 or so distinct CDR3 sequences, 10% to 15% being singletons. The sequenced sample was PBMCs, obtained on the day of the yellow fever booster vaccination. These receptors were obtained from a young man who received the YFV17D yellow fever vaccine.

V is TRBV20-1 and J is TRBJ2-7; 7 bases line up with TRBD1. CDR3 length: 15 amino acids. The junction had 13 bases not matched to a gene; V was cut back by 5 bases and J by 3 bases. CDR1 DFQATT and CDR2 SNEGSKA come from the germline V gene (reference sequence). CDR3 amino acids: CSASSRDRPNYEQYF. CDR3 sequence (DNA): TGCAGTGCTTCCAGTAGGGACAGACCCAACTACGAGCAGTACTTC.

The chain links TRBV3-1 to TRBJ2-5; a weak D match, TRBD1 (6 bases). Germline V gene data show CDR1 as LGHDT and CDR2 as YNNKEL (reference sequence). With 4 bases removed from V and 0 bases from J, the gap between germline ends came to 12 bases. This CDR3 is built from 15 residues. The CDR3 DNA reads TGTGCCAGCAGCCCCTCCCGGACAGACCAAGAGACCCAGTACTTC. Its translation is CASSPSRTDQETQYF.

In DNA, the CDR3 is TGTGCCACCAGTGATTCCGGCAGCTTAATGAGTGCAGATACGCAGTATTTT. This gives the protein CATSDSGSLMSADTQYF. The V and J genes are TRBV24-1 and TRBJ2-3; D is ambiguous. Germline loops: CDR1 KGHDR, CDR2 SFDVKD. V gave up 2 bases and J gave up 4 bases, with 18 bases separating them. There are 17 residues in the CDR3.

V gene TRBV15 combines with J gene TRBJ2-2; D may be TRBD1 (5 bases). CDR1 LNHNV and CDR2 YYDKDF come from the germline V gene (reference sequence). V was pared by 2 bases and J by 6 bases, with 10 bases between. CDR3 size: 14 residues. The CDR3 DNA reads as TGTGCCACCAGCAGAAGACAGCCGTCCGGGGAGCTGTTTTTT. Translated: CATSRRQPSGELFF.

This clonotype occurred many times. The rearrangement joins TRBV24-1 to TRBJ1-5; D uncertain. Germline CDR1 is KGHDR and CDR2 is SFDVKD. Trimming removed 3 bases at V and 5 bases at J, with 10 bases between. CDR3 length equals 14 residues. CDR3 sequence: CATSDASGDQPQHF. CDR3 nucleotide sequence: TGTGCCACCAGTGATGCGAGCGGGGATCAGCCCCAGCATTTT.

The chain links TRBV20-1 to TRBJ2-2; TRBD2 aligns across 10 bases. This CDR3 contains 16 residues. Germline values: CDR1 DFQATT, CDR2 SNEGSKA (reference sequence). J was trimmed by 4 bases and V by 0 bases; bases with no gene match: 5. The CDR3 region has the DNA TGCAGTGCTAGAGATCTGAGCGGGAGGGCCACCGGGGAGCTGTTTTTT. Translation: CSARDLSGRATGELFF.

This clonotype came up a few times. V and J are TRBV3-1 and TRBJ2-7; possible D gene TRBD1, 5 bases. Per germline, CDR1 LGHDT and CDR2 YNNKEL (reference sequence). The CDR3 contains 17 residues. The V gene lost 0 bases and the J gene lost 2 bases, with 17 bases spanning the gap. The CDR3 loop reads CASSQDLGQGLTYEQYF. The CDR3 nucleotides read TGTGCCAGCAGCCAAGATCTCGGCCAGGGCTTGACCTACGAGCAGTACTTC.

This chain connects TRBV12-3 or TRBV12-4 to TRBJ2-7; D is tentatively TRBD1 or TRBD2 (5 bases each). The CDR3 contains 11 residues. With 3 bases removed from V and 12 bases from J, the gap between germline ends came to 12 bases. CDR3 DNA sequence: TGTGCCAGCAGTTTGGGGCTTCGGGGGTACTTC. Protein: CASSLGLRGYF.

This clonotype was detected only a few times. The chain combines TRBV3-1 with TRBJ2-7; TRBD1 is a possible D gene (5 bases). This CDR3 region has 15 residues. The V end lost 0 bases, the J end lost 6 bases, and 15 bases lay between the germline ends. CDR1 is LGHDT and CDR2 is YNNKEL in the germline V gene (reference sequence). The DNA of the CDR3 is TGTGCCAGCAGCCAAGATCGTAGCAGGGTAAGCGAGCAGTACTTC. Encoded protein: CASSQDRSRVSEQYF.

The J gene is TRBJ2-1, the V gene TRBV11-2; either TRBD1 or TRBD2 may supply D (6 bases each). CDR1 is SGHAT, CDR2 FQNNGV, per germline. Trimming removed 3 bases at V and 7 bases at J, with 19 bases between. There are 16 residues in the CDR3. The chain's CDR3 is CASSFPVSRGVNEQFF. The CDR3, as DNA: TGTGCCAGCAGCTTCCCCGTTTCTAGGGGGGTTAATGAGCAGTTCTTC.

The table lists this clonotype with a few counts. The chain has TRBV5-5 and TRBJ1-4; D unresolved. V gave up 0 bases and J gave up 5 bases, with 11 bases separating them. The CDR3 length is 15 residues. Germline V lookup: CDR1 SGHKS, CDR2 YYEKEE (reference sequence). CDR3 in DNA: TGTGCCAGCAGCTTGGAGGTGGCCCCCAATGAAAAACTGTTTTTT. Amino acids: CASSLEVAPNEKLFF.

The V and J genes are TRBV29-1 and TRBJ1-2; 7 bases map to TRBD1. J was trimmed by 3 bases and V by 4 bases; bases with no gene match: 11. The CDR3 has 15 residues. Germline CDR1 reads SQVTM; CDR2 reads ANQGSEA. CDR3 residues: CSVAIHRGLHYGYTF. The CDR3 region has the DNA TGCAGCGTTGCCATACACAGGGGCTTACACTATGGCTACACCTTC.

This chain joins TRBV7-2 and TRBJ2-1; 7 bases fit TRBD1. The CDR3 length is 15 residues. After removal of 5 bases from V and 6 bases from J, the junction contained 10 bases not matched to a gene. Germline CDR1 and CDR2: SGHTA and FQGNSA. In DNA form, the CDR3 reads TGTGCCAGCAGCATCGGGACAGAGTCTTTCAATGAGCAGTTCTTC. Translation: CASSIGTESFNEQFF.

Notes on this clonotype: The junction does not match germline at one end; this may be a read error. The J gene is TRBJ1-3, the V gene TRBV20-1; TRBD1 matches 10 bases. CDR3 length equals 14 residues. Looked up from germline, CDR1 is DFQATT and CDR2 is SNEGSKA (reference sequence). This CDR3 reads CRANTPGQGNTIYF. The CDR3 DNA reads TGCAGGGCTAACACCCCGGGACAGGGGAACACCATATATTTT.

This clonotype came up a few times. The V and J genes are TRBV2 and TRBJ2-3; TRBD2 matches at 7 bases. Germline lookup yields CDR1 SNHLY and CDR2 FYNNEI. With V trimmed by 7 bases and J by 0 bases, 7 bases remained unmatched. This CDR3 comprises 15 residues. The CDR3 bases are TGTGCCAGCAACGTAGGCGGGGGAAGCACAGATACGCAGTATTTT. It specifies CASNVGGGSTDTQYF.

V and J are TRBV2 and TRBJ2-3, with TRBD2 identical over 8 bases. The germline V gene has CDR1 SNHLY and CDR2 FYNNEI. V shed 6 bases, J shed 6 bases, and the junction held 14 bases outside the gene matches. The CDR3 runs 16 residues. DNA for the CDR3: TGTGCCAGCAGGGGAAGATCACTAGCGGCCAAGGATACGCAGTATTTT. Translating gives CASRGRSLAAKDTQYF.

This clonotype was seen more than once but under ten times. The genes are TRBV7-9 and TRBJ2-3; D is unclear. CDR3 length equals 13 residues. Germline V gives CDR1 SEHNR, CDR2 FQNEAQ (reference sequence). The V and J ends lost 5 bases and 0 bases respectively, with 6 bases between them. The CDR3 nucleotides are TGTGCCAGCAGCGCACTCAGCACAGATACGCAGTATTTT. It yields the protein CASSALSTDTQYF. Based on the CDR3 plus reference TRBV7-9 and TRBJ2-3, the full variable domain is DTGVSQNPRHKITKRGQNVTFRCDPISEHNRLYWYRQTLGQGPEFLTYFQNEAQLEKSRLLSDRFSAERPKGSFSTLEIQRTEQGDSAMYLCASSALSTDTQYFGPGTRLTVL.

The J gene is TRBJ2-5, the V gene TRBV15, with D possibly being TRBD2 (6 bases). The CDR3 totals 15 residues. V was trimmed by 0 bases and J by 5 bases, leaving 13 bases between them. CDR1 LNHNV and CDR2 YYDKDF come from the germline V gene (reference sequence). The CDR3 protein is CATSRDLSGRETQYF. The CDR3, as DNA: TGTGCCACCAGCAGAGATCTTTCAGGGAGGGAGACCCAGTACTTC.

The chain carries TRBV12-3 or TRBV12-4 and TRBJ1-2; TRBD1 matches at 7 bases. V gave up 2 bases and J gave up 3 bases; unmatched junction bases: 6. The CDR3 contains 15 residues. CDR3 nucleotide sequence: TGTGCCAGCAGTTTAAAGCCCCAGGGGGACTATGGCTACACCTTC. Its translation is CASSLKPQGDYGYTF.

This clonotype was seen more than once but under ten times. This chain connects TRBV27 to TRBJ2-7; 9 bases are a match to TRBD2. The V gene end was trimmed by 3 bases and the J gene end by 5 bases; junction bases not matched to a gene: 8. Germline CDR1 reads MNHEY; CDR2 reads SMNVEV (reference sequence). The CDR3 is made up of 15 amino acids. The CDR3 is CASSFLAGESHEQYF. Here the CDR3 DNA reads TGTGCCAGCAGTTTTTTAGCGGGAGAATCCCACGAGCAGTACTTC.

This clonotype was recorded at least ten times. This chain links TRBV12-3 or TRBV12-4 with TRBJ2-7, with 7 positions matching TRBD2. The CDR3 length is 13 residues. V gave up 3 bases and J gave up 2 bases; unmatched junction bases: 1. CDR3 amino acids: CASSFGRTYEQYF. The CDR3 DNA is TGTGCCAGCAGTTTCGGGAGGACCTACGAGCAGTACTTC.

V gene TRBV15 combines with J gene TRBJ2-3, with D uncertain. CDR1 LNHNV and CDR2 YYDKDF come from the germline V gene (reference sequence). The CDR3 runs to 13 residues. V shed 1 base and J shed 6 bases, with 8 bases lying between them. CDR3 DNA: TGTGCCACCAGCAGAGTGCGGACGGATACGCAGTATTTT. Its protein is CATSRVRTDTQYF.